This TCR beta chain was captured in a study of T cell changes during pregnancy in multiple sclerosis. The method was immunoSEQ multiplex PCR; TCRdb's version includes in-frame clones alone and lacks a portion of them. The profile shows 70,000 to 95,000 clones, 85% to 95% of them singletons. CDR1 is SEHNR, CDR2 FQNEAQ, per germline (reference sequence). After removal of 4 bases from V and 5 bases from J, the junction contained 8 bases not matched to a gene. The CDR3 has 15 residues. This clone has just one count. This TCR derives from a female donor in good health, enrolled as a control in a pregnancy study. V and J are TRBV7-9 and TRBJ1-1; 9 nucleotides line up with TRBD1. The source material was peripheral blood, sampled in the second trimester of pregnancy. DNA of the CDR3: TGTGCCAGCAGCTCAGGACAGGGGACGAAAACTGAAGCTTTCTTT. It yields the protein CASSSGQGTKTEAFF. The whole variable domain, remainder taken from reference TRBV7-9 and TRBJ1-1, is DTGVSQNPRHKITKRGQNVTFRCDPISEHNRLYWYRQTLGQGPEFLTYFQNEAQLEKSRLLSDRFSAERPKGSFSTLEIQRTEQGDSAMYLCASSSGQGTKTEAFFGQGTRLTVV.